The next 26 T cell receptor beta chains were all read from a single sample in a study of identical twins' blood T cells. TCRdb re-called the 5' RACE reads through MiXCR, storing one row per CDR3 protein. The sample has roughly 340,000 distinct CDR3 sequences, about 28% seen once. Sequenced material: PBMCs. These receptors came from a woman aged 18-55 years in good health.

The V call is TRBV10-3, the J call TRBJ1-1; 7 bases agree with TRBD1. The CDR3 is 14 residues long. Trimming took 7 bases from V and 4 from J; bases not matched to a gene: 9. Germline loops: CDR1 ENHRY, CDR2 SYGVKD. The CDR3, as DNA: TGTGCCATCAATAGGGGGCCGCGCGGCACTGAAGCTTTCTTT. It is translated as CAINRGPRGTEAFF.

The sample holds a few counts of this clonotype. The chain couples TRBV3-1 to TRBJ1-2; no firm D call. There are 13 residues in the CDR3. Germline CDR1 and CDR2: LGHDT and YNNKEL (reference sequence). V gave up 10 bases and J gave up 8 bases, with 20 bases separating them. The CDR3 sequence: CATQTLGKGGYTF. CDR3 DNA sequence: TGTGCCACTCAAACTTTGGGCAAGGGAGGCTACACCTTC.

CDR3 DNA sequence: TGTGCCAGCAGTCTTGATCTTTACACCGGGGAGCTGTTTTTT. Translating it yields CASSLDLYTGELFF. J is TRBJ2-2 and V is TRBV27; D uncertain. This CDR3 region has 14 residues. Germline-derived CDR1 and CDR2 are MNHEY and SMNVEV (reference sequence). Trimming took off 5 bases at V and 3 bases at J, with 10 bases between the two ends.

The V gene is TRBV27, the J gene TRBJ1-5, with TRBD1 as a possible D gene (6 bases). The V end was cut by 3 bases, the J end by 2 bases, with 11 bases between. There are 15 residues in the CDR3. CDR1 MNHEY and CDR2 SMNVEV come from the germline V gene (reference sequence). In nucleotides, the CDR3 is TGTGCCAGCAGTTTCGGGAGGGGGGGCAATCAGCCCCAGCATTTT. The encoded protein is CASSFGRGGNQPQHF.

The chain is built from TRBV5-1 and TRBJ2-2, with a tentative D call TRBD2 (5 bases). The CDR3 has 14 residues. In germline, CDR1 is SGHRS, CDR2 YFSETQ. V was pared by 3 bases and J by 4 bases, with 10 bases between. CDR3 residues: CASSSSSFTGELFF. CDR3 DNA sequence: TGCGCCAGCAGCTCCTCTAGCTTCACCGGGGAGCTGTTTTTT.

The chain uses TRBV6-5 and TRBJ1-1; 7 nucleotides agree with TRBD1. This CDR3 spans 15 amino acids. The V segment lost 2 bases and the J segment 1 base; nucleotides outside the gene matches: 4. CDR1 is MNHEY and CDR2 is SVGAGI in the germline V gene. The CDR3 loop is CASSYGRTGNTEAFF. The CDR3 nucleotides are TGTGCCAGCAGTTACGGGCGGACAGGGAACACTGAAGCTTTCTTT.

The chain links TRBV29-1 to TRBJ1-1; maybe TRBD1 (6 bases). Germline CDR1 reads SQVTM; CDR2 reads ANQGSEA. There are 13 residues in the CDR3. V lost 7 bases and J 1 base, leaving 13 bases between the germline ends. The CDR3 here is CSAYRAGNTEAFF. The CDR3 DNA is TGCAGCGCCTACAGGGCGGGGAACACTGAAGCTTTCTTT.

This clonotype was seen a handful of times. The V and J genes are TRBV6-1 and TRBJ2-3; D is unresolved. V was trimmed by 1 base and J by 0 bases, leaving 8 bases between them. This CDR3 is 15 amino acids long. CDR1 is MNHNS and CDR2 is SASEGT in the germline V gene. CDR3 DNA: TGTGCCAGCAGTGAAGTATTTTCTAGCACAGATACGCAGTATTTT. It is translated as CASSEVFSSTDTQYF.

The CDR3 DNA reads as TGTGCCAGCAGCTTTGGGGGGGATGAGCAGTTCTTC. Amino acids: CASSFGGDEQFF. This chain links TRBV27 with TRBJ2-1; 7 bases are shared with TRBD2. This CDR3 region has 12 residues. Germline lookup yields CDR1 MNHEY and CDR2 SMNVEV (reference sequence). With V trimmed by 6 bases and J by 8 bases, 4 bases remained unmatched.

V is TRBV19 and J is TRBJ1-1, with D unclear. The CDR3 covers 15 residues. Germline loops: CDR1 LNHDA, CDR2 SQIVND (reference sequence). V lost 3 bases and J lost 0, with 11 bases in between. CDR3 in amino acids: CASSIQGPMNTEAFF. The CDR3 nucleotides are TGTGCCAGTAGTATTCAAGGCCCAATGAACACTGAAGCTTTCTTT.

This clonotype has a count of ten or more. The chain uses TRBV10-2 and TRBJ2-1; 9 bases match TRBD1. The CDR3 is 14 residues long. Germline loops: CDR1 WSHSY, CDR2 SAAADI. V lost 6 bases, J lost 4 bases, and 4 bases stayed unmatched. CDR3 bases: TGCGCCAGCAGCGCGGGACAGGGATACAATGAGCAGTTCTTC. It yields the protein CASSAGQGYNEQFF.

CDR3 nucleotides: TGTGCCTGGGCGCTAGACGGATACAATGAGCAGTTCTTC. This gives the protein CAWALDGYNEQFF. V and J are TRBV30 and TRBJ2-1; D remains ambiguous. The CDR3 has 13 amino acids. V gave up 5 bases and J gave up 4 bases, with 12 bases separating them. From germline, CDR1 is GTSNPN and CDR2 SVGIG (reference sequence).

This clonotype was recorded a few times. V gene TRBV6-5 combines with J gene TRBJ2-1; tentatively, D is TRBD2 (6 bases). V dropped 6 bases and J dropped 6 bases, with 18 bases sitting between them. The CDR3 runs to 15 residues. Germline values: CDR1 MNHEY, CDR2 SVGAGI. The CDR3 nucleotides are TGTGCCAGCAGCCGGGACTCCGGCACCTTCAATGAGCAGTTCTTC. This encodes CASSRDSGTFNEQFF.

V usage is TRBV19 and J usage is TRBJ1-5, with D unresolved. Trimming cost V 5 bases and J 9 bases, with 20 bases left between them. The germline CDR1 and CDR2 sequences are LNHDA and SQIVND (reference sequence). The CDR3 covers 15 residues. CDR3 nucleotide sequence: TGTGCCAGTAGTTCGGAGCAAGGCGGATCCTTGCCCCAGCATTTT. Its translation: CASSSEQGGSLPQHF.

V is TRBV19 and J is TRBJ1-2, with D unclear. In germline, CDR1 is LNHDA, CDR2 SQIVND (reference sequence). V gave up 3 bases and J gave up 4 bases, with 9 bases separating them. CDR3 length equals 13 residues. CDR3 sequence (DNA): TGTGCCAGTAGTATCGGCCAGCCCTATGGCTACACCTTC. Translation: CASSIGQPYGYTF.

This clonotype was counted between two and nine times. The CDR3 sequence is CASSTGTSRHTQYF. DNA for the CDR3: TGTGCCAGCAGTACCGGGACTAGCAGGCATACGCAGTATTTT. The chain joins TRBV6-2 or TRBV6-3 to TRBJ2-3; TRBD2 aligns across 9 bases. Trimming removed 5 bases from V and 7 bases from J; junction bases left unmatched: 7. CDR1 and CDR2 (germline): MNHEY, SVGEGT. This CDR3 is 14 amino acids long.

CDR3 in DNA: TGCGCCAGCAGCTTGGGGTCTCAGGGATATGAAAAACTGTTTTTT. This sequence encodes CASSLGSQGYEKLFF. The gene calls are TRBV5-1 and TRBJ1-4, with D tentatively TRBD1 (5 bases). V lost 0 bases, J lost 6 bases, and 12 bases lay in between. Germline values: CDR1 SGHRS, CDR2 YFSETQ. The CDR3 is 15 amino acids.

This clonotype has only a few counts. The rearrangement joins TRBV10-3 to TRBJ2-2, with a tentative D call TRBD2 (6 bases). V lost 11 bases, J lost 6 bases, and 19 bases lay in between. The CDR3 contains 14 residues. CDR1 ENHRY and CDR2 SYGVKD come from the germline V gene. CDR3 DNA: TGTGCCTCCACGAGGCGGGATGAAGCCGGGGAGCTGTTTTTT. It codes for CASTRRDEAGELFF.

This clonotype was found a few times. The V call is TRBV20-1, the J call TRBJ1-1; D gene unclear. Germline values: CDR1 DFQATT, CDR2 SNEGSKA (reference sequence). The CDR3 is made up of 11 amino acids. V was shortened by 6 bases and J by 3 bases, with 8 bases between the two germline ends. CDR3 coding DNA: TGCAGTGCGGATGGGGACACTGAAGCTTTCTTT. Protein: CSADGDTEAFF.

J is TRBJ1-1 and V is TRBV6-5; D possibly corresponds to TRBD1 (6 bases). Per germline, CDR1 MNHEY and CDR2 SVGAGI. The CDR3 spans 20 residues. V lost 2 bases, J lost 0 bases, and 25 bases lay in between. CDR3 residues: CASSYRKAGTGGGLNTEAFF. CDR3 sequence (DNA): TGTGCCAGCAGTTACCGGAAGGCAGGGACGGGAGGGGGTCTGAACACTGAAGCTTTCTTT.

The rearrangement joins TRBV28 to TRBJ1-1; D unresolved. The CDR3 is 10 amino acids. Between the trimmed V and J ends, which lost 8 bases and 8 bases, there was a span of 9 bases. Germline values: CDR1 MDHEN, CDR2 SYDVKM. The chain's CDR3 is CASGRYEAFF. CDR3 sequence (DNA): TGTGCCAGCGGGAGGTACGAAGCTTTCTTT.

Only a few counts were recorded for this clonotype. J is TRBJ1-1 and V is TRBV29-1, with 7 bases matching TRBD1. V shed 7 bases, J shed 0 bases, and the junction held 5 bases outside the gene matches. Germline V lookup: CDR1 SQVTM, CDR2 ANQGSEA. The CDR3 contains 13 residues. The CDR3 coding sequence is TGCAGCGCCGCGGGACAGATGAACACTGAAGCTTTCTTT. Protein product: CSAAGQMNTEAFF.

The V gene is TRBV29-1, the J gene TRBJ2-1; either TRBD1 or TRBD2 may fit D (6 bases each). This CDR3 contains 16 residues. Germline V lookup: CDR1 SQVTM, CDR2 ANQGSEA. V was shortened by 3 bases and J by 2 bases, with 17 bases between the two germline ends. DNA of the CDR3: TGCAGCGTTGAGGGGGGCTTAGGTTCTGCCTACAATGAGCAGTTCTTC. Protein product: CSVEGGLGSAYNEQFF.

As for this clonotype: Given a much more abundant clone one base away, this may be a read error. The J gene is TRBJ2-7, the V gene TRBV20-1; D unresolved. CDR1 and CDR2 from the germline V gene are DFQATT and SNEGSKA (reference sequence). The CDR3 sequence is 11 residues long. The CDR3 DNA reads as TGCAGTGCTAGTCCCTCCTACGAGCATTACTTC. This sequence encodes CSASPSYEHYF.

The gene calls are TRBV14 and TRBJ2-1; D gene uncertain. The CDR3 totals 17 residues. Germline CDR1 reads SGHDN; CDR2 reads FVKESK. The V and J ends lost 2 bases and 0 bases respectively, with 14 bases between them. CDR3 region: CASSQFRASHSYNEQFF. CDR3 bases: TGTGCCAGCAGCCAATTTCGGGCCTCTCACTCCTACAATGAGCAGTTCTTC.

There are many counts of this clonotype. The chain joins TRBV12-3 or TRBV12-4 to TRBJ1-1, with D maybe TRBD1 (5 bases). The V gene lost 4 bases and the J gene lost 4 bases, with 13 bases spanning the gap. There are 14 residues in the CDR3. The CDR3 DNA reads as TGTGCCAGCAGTTGGGGCGGGGTGAGCACTGAAGCTTTCTTT. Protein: CASSWGGVSTEAFF.